This passage covers 10 T cell receptor beta chains from one sample sequenced in a study of identical twins. TCRdb re-called the 5' RACE reads through MiXCR, storing one row per CDR3 protein. This repertoire shows 420,000 or so distinct CDR3 sequences, about a fifth found once; its top ten account for around 12%. Sample: naive T cells sorted from blood. The receptors derive from a man aged 50 to 60 in good health.

The table lists this clonotype with a few counts. The chain combines TRBV20-1 with TRBJ2-7; D unresolved. This CDR3 comprises 12 residues. Trimming stripped 3 bases from V and 6 bases from J, with 12 bases between. Germline V gene data show CDR1 as DFQATT and CDR2 as SNEGSKA (reference sequence). The CDR3 DNA is TGCAGTGCTAGTCCGACACGTCGCGAGCAGTACTTC. Translated, it gives CSASPTRREQYF.

This clonotype was seen a handful of times. This chain uses TRBV5-6 with TRBJ1-1; D gene uncertain. CDR3 length equals 14 residues. Trimming pared 2 bases from V and 1 base from J, leaving 9 bases between. The germline CDR1 and CDR2 sequences are SGHDT and YYEEEE. CDR3 amino acids: CASSFGRTNTEAFF. Written as DNA, the CDR3 is TGTGCCAGCAGCTTCGGACGGACGAACACTGAAGCTTTCTTT.

This clonotype was found a few times. The rearrangement joins TRBV20-1 to TRBJ2-1; weak D call: TRBD1 (5 bases). CDR3 size: 13 residues. Trimming took 2 bases from V and 6 from J, leaving 11 bases between them. The germline gives CDR1 DFQATT, CDR2 SNEGSKA (reference sequence). The CDR3 region is CSARSTVRNEQFF. CDR3 bases: TGCAGTGCTAGATCGACAGTCCGCAATGAGCAGTTCTTC.

This clonotype was observed at least ten times. The chain links TRBV12-3 or TRBV12-4 to TRBJ2-7, with TRBD1 matching 7 bases. The V and J ends lost 3 bases and 0 bases, in that order; junction bases with no gene match: 5. The CDR3 extends over 15 amino acids. The CDR3 DNA is TGTGCCAGCAGTTTTATCGGGACAGTCTCCTACGAGCAGTACTTC. Protein product: CASSFIGTVSYEQYF.

The chain has TRBV6-2 or TRBV6-3 and TRBJ2-2; 7 positions agree with TRBD2. Trimming took 4 bases from V and 2 from J; bases not matched to a gene: 7. CDR3 length equals 16 residues. The V gene's germline CDR1 is MNHEY and CDR2 SVGEGT. The CDR3 region has the DNA TGTGCCAGCAGTTCTAAACTAGCGAGTAACACCGGGGAGCTGTTTTTT. Translating gives CASSSKLASNTGELFF.

This clonotype was counted between two and nine times. This CDR3 is CASSSQDSPQHF. The CDR3 nucleotides read TGTGCCAGCAGTTCCCAGGACAGCCCACAGCATTTT. This chain links TRBV6-2 or TRBV6-3 with TRBJ1-5; a possible D gene is TRBD1 (6 bases). CDR1 and CDR2 from the germline V gene are MNHEY and SVGEGT. CDR3 size: 12 residues. Trimming left V 4 bases short and J 13 bases short, with 14 bases between.

The V call is TRBV7-2, the J call TRBJ2-7; D gene ambiguous. With 1 base removed from V and 2 bases from J, the gap between germline ends came to 9 bases. This CDR3 is built from 14 residues. The germline CDR1 and CDR2 sequences are SGHTA and FQGNSA. The DNA for the CDR3 is TGTGCCAGCAGCTTAGTTGGCCCTCCCTACGAGCAGTACTTC. Its protein is CASSLVGPPYEQYF.

This chain joins TRBV10-3 and TRBJ1-6, with a possible D match to TRBD1 (6 bases). The germline V and J ends were trimmed by 4 bases and 10 bases, with 11 bases remaining between them. This CDR3 has 13 amino acids. Germline V gene sequence: CDR1 ENHRY, CDR2 SYGVKD. CDR3: CAISAGEGSPLHF. CDR3 sequence (DNA): TGTGCCATCAGTGCAGGGGAGGGGTCACCCCTCCACTTT.

This chain joins TRBV7-9 and TRBJ2-7; TRBD2 agrees at 9 bases. The trim removed 5 bases at V and 5 bases at J, leaving 13 bases unmatched. The CDR3 length is 16 residues. Germline V gene sequence: CDR1 SEHNR, CDR2 FQNEAQ (reference sequence). The CDR3 spells CASSEAGGRALNEQYF. In DNA, the CDR3 is TGTGCCAGCAGCGAGGCTGGCGGGAGGGCCTTAAACGAGCAGTACTTC.

This clonotype was counted only a few times. CDR3 sequence reads: CASSLAGAPTEAFF. CDR3 sequence (DNA): TGTGCCAGCAGCTTAGCGGGGGCGCCCACTGAAGCTTTCTTT. J is TRBJ1-1 and V is TRBV7-2, with D maybe TRBD1 (6 bases). Deletions cut 0 bases from V and 4 bases from J, with 9 bases between. Per the germline V gene, CDR1 is SGHTA and CDR2 is FQGNSA. The CDR3 is 14 residues long.